What follows are 22 T cell receptor beta chains derived from one specimen sequenced in a study of blood T cells in healthy people across ages. A sample-barcoded 5' primer and a J-beta primer mix were used in a second PCR of roughly 7 to 12 cycles. TCRdb recomputed calls from the 5' RACE reads with MiXCR, one row per CDR3 protein. The table lists about 930,000 distinct CDR3 sequences, about 29% of them singletons. These sequences were also reported in another study, on T cells of mothers and their children.

The sequenced sample consisted of blood. All receptors derive from a woman in her 40s in good health.

The chain is built from TRBV28 and TRBJ1-2; D gene ambiguous. Germline-derived CDR1 and CDR2 are MDHEN and SYDVKM. The V gene lost 10 bases and the J gene lost 4 bases, with 16 bases spanning the gap. There are 13 residues in the CDR3. The CDR3 nucleotides read TGTGCCACCCAAGTCCGCAGGACCTATGGCTACACCTTC. Amino acid sequence: CATQVRRTYGYTF.

V usage is TRBV3-1 and J usage is TRBJ2-4; 12 bases line up with TRBD1. Germline-derived CDR1 and CDR2 are LGHDT and YNNKEL (reference sequence). Trimming at V came to 3 bases and at J to 6 bases, leaving 6 bases not matched to a gene. This CDR3 region has 16 residues. CDR3 region: CASSHGGQGARNIQYF. CDR3 DNA sequence: TGTGCCAGCAGCCATGGGGGACAGGGGGCGCGAAACATTCAGTACTTC.

The J gene is TRBJ2-7, the V gene TRBV7-9; TRBD1 might be the D (5 bases). Germline CDR1 SEHNR, CDR2 FQNEAQ (reference sequence). The CDR3 sequence is 12 residues long. Trimming pared 3 bases from V and 6 bases from J, leaving 9 bases between. The CDR3 reads CASSLDISEQYF. The CDR3 bases are TGTGCCAGCAGCTTGGACATTTCCGAGCAGTACTTC.

This clonotype was seen more than once but under ten times. This chain links TRBV2 with TRBJ1-5; D is perhaps TRBD1 (5 bases). The V and J ends lost 4 bases and 1 base respectively, with 8 bases between them. CDR1 is SNHLY, CDR2 FYNNEI, per germline. The CDR3 is made up of 14 amino acids. The CDR3 coding sequence is TGTGCCAGCAGTGCCCGGGACAGCAATCAGCCCCAGCATTTT. Its translation is CASSARDSNQPQHF.

V is TRBV5-1 and J is TRBJ1-1; 7 bases map to TRBD1. The CDR3 contains 14 residues. The V and J ends lost 4 bases and 6 bases, in that order; junction bases with no gene match: 9. In germline, CDR1 is SGHRS, CDR2 YFSETQ. The CDR3 region has the DNA TGCGCCAGCAGCGAACAGGGGTTCGAGGCTGAAGCTTTCTTT. The encoded protein is CASSEQGFEAEAFF.

CDR3 region: CASSQAPGPSITEAFF. The CDR3 bases are TGCGCCAGCAGCCAAGCCCCGGGCCCCTCGATTACTGAAGCTTTCTTT. The V gene is TRBV4-1, the J gene TRBJ1-1; D is uncertain. Germline-derived CDR1 and CDR2 are MGHRA and YSYEKL. V lost 1 base to trimming and J lost 5 bases, with 17 bases between them. The CDR3 has 16 amino acids.

This clonotype was picked up many times. The rearrangement links TRBV12-3 or TRBV12-4 to TRBJ2-7, with unresolved D. This CDR3 spans 13 amino acids. V lost 2 bases and J 6 bases, leaving 11 bases between the germline ends. The CDR3 DNA reads TGTGCCAGCAGTTTACTCTTGGCTGCCGAGCAGTACTTC. This sequence encodes CASSLLLAAEQYF.

The table lists this clonotype with a few counts. The chain couples TRBV29-1 to TRBJ2-3; 9 nucleotides agree with TRBD2. The CDR3 is 13 amino acids. Per the germline V gene, CDR1 is SQVTM and CDR2 is ANQGSEA. Unmatched junction bases numbered 2, after V lost 6 bases and J lost 1 base. For the CDR3, the DNA is TGCAGCGTGTTAGCGGGGGGCACAGATACGCAGTATTTT. Amino acids: CSVLAGGTDTQYF.

Comments on this clonotype: At one of its ends the junction is not consistent with the germline gene, which may arise from a read error. V usage is TRBV12-3 or TRBV12-4 and J usage is TRBJ1-5; D is unresolved. This CDR3 contains 15 residues. CDR3 bases: TGTGCCGGCAGTTTAGGGCAAAATAGCAATCAGCCCCAGCATTTT. This encodes CAGSLGQNSNQPQHF.

The V and J genes are TRBV5-1 and TRBJ2-6, with 8 bases fitting TRBD1. Trimming took 2 bases from V and 0 from J; bases not matched to a gene: 4. The germline V gene encodes CDR1 SGHRS and CDR2 YFSETQ. The CDR3 runs 17 residues. This chain's CDR3 is CASSFGTGSSGANVLTF. The CDR3 DNA sequence: TGCGCCAGCAGCTTCGGGACAGGTTCCTCTGGGGCCAACGTCCTGACTTTC.

Here the CDR3 reads CASRVTGASTDTQYF. In nucleotides, the CDR3 is TGTGCCAGCAGAGTGACAGGGGCTAGCACAGATACGCAGTATTTT. J is TRBJ2-3 and V is TRBV12-3 or TRBV12-4; 8 bases line up with TRBD1. The CDR3 extends over 15 amino acids. With 6 bases clipped from V and 0 bases from J, the junction kept 5 bases outside the gene matches.

The chain employs TRBV29-1 and TRBJ2-7; 7 bases line up with TRBD1. Germline lookup yields CDR1 SQVTM and CDR2 ANQGSEA. The length of the CDR3 is 13 residues. Germline trimming cut 7 bases from V and 2 bases from J; bases unmatched to any gene: 8. This chain's CDR3 is CSAKRQGAYEQYF. CDR3 DNA: TGCAGCGCGAAGAGGCAGGGGGCCTACGAGCAGTACTTC.

The table lists this clonotype with many counts. This chain connects TRBV20-1 to TRBJ1-1; weak D call: TRBD1 (5 bases). Trimming shortened V by 0 bases and J by 2 bases, and 10 bases separated the two germline ends. Germline V gene sequence: CDR1 DFQATT, CDR2 SNEGSKA (reference sequence). The CDR3 consists of 14 residues. The CDR3 DNA sequence: TGCAGTGCTAGAGAAGACAGCTTTAACACTGAAGCTTTCTTT. It specifies CSAREDSFNTEAFF.

In its sample, this clonotype was seen a few times. J is TRBJ1-5 and V is TRBV5-1; TRBD1 matches 9 bases. The CDR3 spans 15 residues. CDR1 is SGHRS, CDR2 YFSETQ, per germline. V lost 1 base to trimming and J lost 5 bases; unmatched junction nucleotides: 4. CDR3 coding DNA: TGCGCCAGCAGCTTGACAGGGGGCCACGATCAGCCCCAGCATTTT. The encoded protein is CASSLTGGHDQPQHF.

In this sample, this clonotype turned up many times. The chain joins TRBV29-1 to TRBJ2-1; no reliable D call. This CDR3 region has 15 residues. V lost 4 bases and J lost 0, with 13 bases in between. Germline values: CDR1 SQVTM, CDR2 ANQGSEA. CDR3 region: CSVGNSASSYNEQFF. The CDR3 DNA is TGCAGCGTTGGAAACAGTGCAAGCTCCTACAATGAGCAGTTCTTC.

This clonotype was seen many times. This chain links TRBV5-4 with TRBJ2-3; 8 bases are shared with TRBD2. The junction had 10 bases not matched to a gene; V was cut back by 0 bases and J by 7 bases. This CDR3 comprises 16 residues. Germline V gene sequence: CDR1 SGHNT, CDR2 YYREEE (reference sequence). CDR3 in DNA: TGTGCCAGCAGCTTGGTTACGCTAGCGGGCGACAATACGCAGTATTTT. It specifies CASSLVTLAGDNTQYF.

This clonotype has ten or more counts. This chain connects TRBV7-3 to TRBJ1-6; the match to TRBD1 covers 8 bases. Per germline, CDR1 SGHTA and CDR2 FQGTGA. V shed 5 bases and J 8 bases; nucleotides not matched to a gene: 8. The CDR3 has 15 amino acids. For the CDR3, the DNA is TGTGCCAGCAGCCCAGGACAGGGAAGGCATTCACCCCTCCACTTT. As protein: CASSPGQGRHSPLHF.

The CDR3 region has the DNA TGTGCCAGCAGCCAAGGGGGGCTGATTCAGTTCTTC. This translates into CASSQGGLIQFF. The chain joins TRBV4-2 to TRBJ2-1; weak D call: TRBD1 (6 bases). V shed 1 base and J shed 13 bases, with 11 bases lying between them. Per germline, CDR1 LGHNA and CDR2 YNFKEQ. This CDR3 spans 12 amino acids.

This clonotype turned up a few times. CDR3 coding DNA: TGTGCCAGCAGTGATACGACAGGGGGTAACTATGGCTACACCTTC. Translating it yields CASSDTTGGNYGYTF. The chain employs TRBV2 and TRBJ1-2; 9 bases align to TRBD1. The CDR3 covers 15 residues. V lost 3 bases to trimming and J lost 1 base; unmatched junction nucleotides: 3. Germline V gives CDR1 SNHLY, CDR2 FYNNEI.

The CDR3 sequence is CASSTLAGGWPYNEQFF. CDR3 DNA: TGTGCCAGCAGCACACTAGCGGGGGGGTGGCCCTACAATGAGCAGTTCTTC. The rearrangement links TRBV7-2 to TRBJ2-1; 13 bases are shared with TRBD2. CDR1 and CDR2 (germline): SGHTA, FQGNSA. The CDR3 extends over 17 amino acids. With V trimmed by 5 bases and J by 2 bases, 6 bases remained unmatched.

This sequence joins TRBV7-3 and TRBJ2-1; D ambiguous. Germline-derived CDR1 and CDR2 are SGHTA and FQGTGA. V gave up 3 bases and J gave up 9 bases, with 9 bases separating them. There are 12 residues in the CDR3. CDR3 coding DNA: TGTGCCAGCAGCTTCCTTAAGAGTGAGCAGTTCTTC. Translation gives CASSFLKSEQFF.

Concerning this clonotype: Just one base apart from a much larger clone, this may be a read error. This chain links TRBV27 with TRBJ1-2, with 7 bases fitting TRBD1. The germline gives CDR1 MNHEY, CDR2 SMNVEV (reference sequence). This CDR3 has 16 residues. V lost 6 bases, J lost 8 bases, and 18 bases stayed unmatched. CDR3 region: CASSQRLKGAFWGYTF. The CDR3 bases are TGTGCCAGCAGCCAGAGGCTAAAGGGGGCATTCTGGGGCTACACCTTC.